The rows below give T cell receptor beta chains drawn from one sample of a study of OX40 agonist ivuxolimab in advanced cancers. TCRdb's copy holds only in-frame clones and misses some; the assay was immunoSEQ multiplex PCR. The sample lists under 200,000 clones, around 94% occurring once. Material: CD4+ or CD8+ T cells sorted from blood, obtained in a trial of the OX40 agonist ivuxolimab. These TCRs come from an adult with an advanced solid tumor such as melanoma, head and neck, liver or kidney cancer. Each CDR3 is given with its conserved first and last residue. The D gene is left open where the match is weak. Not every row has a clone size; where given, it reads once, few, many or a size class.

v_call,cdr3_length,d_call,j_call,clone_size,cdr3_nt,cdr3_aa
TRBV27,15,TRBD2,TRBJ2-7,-,TGTGCCAGCAGACCTCTCGGGACTAGCAACTACGAGCAGTACTTC,CASRPLGTSNYEQYF
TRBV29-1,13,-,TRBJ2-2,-,TGCAGCGTCGGGACCACGAACACCGGGGAGCTGTTTTTT,CSVGTTNTGELFF
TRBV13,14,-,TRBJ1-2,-,TGTGCCAGCAGCTTAGAGGGACGGTACTATGGCTACACCTTC,CASSLEGRYYGYTF
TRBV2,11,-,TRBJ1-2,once,TGTGCCAGCGTGGACCTCTATGGCTACACCTTC,CASVDLYGYTF
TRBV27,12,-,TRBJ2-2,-,TGTGCCAGCAGTCCAGGTATCGGGGAGCTGTTTTTT,CASSPGIGELFF
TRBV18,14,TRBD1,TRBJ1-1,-,TGTGCCAGCTCACAGGGACAGGGGGCGACTGAAGCTTTCTTT,CASSQGQGATEAFF
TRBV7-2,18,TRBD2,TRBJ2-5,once,TGTGCCAGCAGCTTAGCGTGGCTAGCGGGAGGGATAAGGGAGACCCAGTACTTC,CASSLAWLAGGIRETQYF
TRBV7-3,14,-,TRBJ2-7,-,TGTGCCAGCAGCTTATACCAGGGGGAGGACGAGCAGTACTTC,CASSLYQGEDEQYF
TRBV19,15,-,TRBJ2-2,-,TGTGCCAGTCGGTACACGGACGCGAACACCGGGGAGCTGTTTTTT,CASRYTDANTGELFF
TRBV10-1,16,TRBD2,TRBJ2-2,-,TGCGCCAGCAGTGGTGGGACTAGCGGCGGCACCGGGGAGCTGTTTTTT,CASSGGTSGGTGELFF
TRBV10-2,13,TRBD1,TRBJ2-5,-,TGCGCCAGCAGTCGACAGGGCCGAGAGACCCAGTACTTC,CASSRQGRETQYF
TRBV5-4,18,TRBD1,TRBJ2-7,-,TGTGCCAGCACCGCTCAACCCGGTAAGGGACAGGGTTCCTACGAGCAGTACTTC,CASTAQPGKGQGSYEQYF
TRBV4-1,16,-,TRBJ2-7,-,TGCGCCAGCAGCCTGTCCGGGACGGCAAATTCCTACGAGCAGTACTTC,CASSLSGTANSYEQYF
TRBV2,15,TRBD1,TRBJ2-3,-,TGTGCCAGCAGTGGGGACAGGGGGCTTAAAGATACGCAGTATTTT,CASSGDRGLKDTQYF
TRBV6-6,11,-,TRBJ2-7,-,TGTGCCAGCAGGAGCAGGGCCGAGCAGTACTTC,CASRSRAEQYF
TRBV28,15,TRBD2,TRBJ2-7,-,TGTGCCAGCACCACACCAGCGGGGGTGAATTACGAGCAGTACTTC,CASTTPAGVNYEQYF
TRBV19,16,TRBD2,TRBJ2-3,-,TGTGCCAGTAGTCCGGTCCATAGCGGGAGCACAGATACGCAGTATTTT,CASSPVHSGSTDTQYF
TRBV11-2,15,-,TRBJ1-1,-,TGTGCCAGCAGCTTAGATCTATCGGGGTCTACTGAAGCTTTCTTT,CASSLDLSGSTEAFF
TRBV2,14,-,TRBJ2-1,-,TGTGCCAACCCCCCGGACAGATCCTACAATGAGCAGTTCTTC,CANPPDRSYNEQFF
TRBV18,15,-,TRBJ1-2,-,TGTGCCAGCTCACCCGTATCCCGGGCGGGGGAAGGCTACACCTTC,CASSPVSRAGEGYTF
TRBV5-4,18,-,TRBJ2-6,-,TGTGCCAGCAGCTTGCTTAGAGGCTCTGGCGGTGGGGCCAACGTCCTGACTTTC,CASSLLRGSGGGANVLTF
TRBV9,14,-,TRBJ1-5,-,TGTGCCAGCAGCCGGGGTGCAGGCCTCCAGCCCCAGCATTTT,CASSRGAGLQPQHF
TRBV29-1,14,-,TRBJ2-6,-,TGCAGCGTTGGTAGGGGGGCTGGGGCCAACGTCCTGACTTTC,CSVGRGAGANVLTF
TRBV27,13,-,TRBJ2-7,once,TGTGCCAGCAGTGGGTATAATACCTACGAGCAGTACTTC,CASSGYNTYEQYF
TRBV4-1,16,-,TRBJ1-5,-,TGCGCCAGCAGCCAAGCCCCCGGGGAGGTGAATCAGCCCCAGCATTTT,CASSQAPGEVNQPQHF
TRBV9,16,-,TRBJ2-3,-,TGTGCCAGCAGCGTAGGAGGAGGACCTAGCACAGATACGCAGTATTTT,CASSVGGGPSTDTQYF
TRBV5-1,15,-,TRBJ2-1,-,TGCGCCAGCAGCTTAGGGGAAGGGGCAGGAAATGAGCAGTTCTTC,CASSLGEGAGNEQFF
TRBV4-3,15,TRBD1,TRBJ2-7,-,TGCGCCAGCAGCGCGAGGGCAGGGGGCTCCTACGAGCAGTACTTC,CASSARAGGSYEQYF
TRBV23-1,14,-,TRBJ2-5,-,TGCGCCAGCAGTCAAATTGGTGGCGAAGAGACCCAGTACTTC,CASSQIGGEETQYF
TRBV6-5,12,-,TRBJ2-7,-,TGTGCCAGCAGTCGCAGCGGGTACGAGCAGTACTTC,CASSRSGYEQYF
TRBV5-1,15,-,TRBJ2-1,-,TGCGCCAGCAGCTTGGAAGCCAGGGACTACAATGAGCAGTTCTTC,CASSLEARDYNEQFF
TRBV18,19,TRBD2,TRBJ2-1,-,TGTGCCAGCTCACCACCGGGACTAGCGGGGGGGATGTCCTACAATGAGCAGTTCTTC,CASSPPGLAGGMSYNEQFF
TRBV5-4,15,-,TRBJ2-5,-,TGTGCCAGCAGCATACAGGATTCAGGGCGAGAGACCCAGTACTTC,CASSIQDSGRETQYF
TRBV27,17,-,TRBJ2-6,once,TGTGCCAGCACCCCCGGGACCGGCGGCTCTGGGGCCAACGTCCTGACTTTC,CASTPGTGGSGANVLTF